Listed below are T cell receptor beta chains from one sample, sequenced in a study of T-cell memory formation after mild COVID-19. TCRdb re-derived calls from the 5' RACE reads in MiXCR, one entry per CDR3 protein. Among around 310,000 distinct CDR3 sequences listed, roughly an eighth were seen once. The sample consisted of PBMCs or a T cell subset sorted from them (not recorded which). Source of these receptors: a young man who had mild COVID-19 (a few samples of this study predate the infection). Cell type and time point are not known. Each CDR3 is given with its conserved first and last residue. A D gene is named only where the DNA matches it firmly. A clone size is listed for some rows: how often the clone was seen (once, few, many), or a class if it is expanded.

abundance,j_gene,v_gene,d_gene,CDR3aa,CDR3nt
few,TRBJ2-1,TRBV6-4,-,CASSDGTATGEQFF,TGTGCCAGCAGTGACGGGACGGCTACTGGTGAGCAGTTCTTC
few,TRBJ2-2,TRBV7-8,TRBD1,CASSSQGAGVGELFF,TGTGCCAGCAGCTCACAGGGGGCGGGGGTCGGGGAGCTGTTTTTT
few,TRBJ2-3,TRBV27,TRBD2,CASSLWGLAGITDTQYF,TGTGCCAGCAGTTTATGGGGACTAGCGGGGATCACAGATACGCAGTATTTT
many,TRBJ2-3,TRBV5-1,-,CASSPGAVSTDTQYF,TGCGCCAGCAGCCCGGGCGCGGTTAGCACAGATACGCAGTATTTT
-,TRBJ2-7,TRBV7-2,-,CASSAGPLALYEQYF,TGTGCCAGCAGCGCCGGGCCACTAGCCCTCTACGAGCAGTACTTC
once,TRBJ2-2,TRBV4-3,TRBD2,CASSRLAGNTGELFF,TGCGCCAGCAGCCGACTAGCGGGGAACACCGGGGAGCTGTTTTTT
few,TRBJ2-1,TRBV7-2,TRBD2,CASSFRLAGGNEQFF,TGTGCCAGCAGCTTTAGGCTAGCGGGGGGAAATGAGCAGTTCTTC
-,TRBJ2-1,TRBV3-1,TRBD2,CASSQAGGVNEQFF,TGTGCCAGCAGCCAAGCGGGGGGGGTCAATGAGCAGTTCTTC
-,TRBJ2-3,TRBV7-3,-,CASGGRDTQYF,TGTGCCAGCGGGGGGAGAGATACGCAGTATTTT
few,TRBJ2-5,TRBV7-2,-,CASSPRDGYQETQYF,TGTGCCAGCAGCCCCCGGGACGGGTACCAAGAGACCCAGTACTTC
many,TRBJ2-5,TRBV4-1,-,CASSQDPGLWETQYF,TGCGCCAGCAGCCAAGATCCTGGGTTATGGGAGACCCAGTACTTC
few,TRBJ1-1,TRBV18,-,CASSPPGRGSGEAFF,TGTGCCAGCTCACCACCGGGCAGGGGCTCGGGTGAAGCTTTCTTT
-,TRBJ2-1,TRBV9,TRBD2,CASSGLAGPSYNEQFF,TGTGCCAGCAGTGGGCTAGCGGGGCCTTCCTACAATGAGCAGTTCTTC
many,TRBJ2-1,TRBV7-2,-,CASSQVGWDTPNEQFF,TGTGCCAGCAGCCAAGTCGGGTGGGACACCCCCAATGAGCAGTTCTTC
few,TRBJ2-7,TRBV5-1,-,CASKSNTGNEQYF,TGCGCCAGCAAATCAAACACAGGGAATGAGCAGTACTTC
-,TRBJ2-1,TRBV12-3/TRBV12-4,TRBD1,CASSSGDRERFF,TGTGCCAGCAGTTCGGGGGACAGGGAGCGATTCTTC
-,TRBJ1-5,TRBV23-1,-,CASSQVQGPRDQPQHF,TGCGCCAGCAGTCAAGTCCAGGGCCCAAGGGATCAGCCCCAGCATTTT
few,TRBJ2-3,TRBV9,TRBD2,CASSVEASGEIDTQYF,TGTGCCAGCAGCGTAGAAGCTAGCGGGGAGATAGATACGCAGTATTTT
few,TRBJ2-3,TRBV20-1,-,CSFRGGRTDTQYF,TGCAGCTTCCGAGGCGGACGCACAGATACGCAGTATTTT
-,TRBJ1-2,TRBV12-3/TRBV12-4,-,CASSRDARGLSF,TGTGCCAGCAGTAGGGACGCCCGCGGCTTATCCTTC
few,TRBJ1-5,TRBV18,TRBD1,CASSPRQGASNQPQHF,TGTGCCAGCTCACCCCGACAGGGGGCGAGCAATCAGCCCCAGCATTTT
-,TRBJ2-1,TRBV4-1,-,CASSQWTSEGEQFF,TGCGCCAGCAGCCAGTGGACATCAGAGGGCGAGCAGTTCTTC
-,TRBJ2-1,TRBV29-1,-,CSVVGRTGSDEQFF,TGCAGCGTTGTAGGGCGGACGGGATCCGATGAGCAGTTCTTC
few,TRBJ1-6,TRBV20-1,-,CSAPTGTVLNSPLHF,TGCAGTGCTCCAACCGGGACCGTTCTTAATTCACCCCTCCACTTT
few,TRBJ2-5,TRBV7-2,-,CASSLREKGRGFRETQYF,TGTGCCAGCAGCTTAAGGGAGAAAGGGAGGGGGTTCAGGGAGACCCAGTACTTC
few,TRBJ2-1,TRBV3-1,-,CASSQVAGWDEQFF,TGTGCCAGCAGCCAAGTTGCGGGGTGGGATGAGCAGTTCTTC
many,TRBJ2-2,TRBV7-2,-,CASSFLTGFGELFF,TGTGCCAGCAGCTTTCTTACAGGGTTCGGGGAGCTGTTTTTT
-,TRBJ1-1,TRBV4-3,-,CASSQDVWTEAFF,TGCGCCAGCAGCCAAGATGTGTGGACAGAAGCTTTCTTT
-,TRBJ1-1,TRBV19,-,CASSNPYRNTEAFF,TGTGCCAGTAGTAACCCTTACAGGAACACTGAAGCTTTCTTT
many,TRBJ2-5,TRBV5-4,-,CASSLVGGGQETQYF,TGTGCCAGCAGCTTGGTGGGGGGCGGGCAAGAGACCCAGTACTTC
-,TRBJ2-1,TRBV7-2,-,CASSMSRGGEQFF,TGTGCCAGCAGCATGAGCAGGGGAGGTGAGCAGTTCTTC